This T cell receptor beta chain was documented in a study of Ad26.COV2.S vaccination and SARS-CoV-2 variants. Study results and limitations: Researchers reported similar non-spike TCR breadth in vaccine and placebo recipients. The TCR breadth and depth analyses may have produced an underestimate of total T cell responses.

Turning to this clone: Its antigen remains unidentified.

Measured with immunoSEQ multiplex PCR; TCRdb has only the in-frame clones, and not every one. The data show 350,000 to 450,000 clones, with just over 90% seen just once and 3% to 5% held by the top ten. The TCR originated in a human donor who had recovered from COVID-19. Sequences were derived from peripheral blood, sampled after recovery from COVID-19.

Written as DNA, the CDR3 is TGTGCCAGCAGCTTAGCCCCAGGGAGTCCGAACACTGAAGCTTTCTTT. As protein: CASSLAPGSPNTEAFF. The rearrangement joins TRBV7-2 to TRBJ1-1; tentative D call: TRBD1 (5 bases). The CDR3 runs 16 residues. Per germline, CDR1 SGHTA and CDR2 FQGNSA. The V and J ends lost 0 bases and 1 base respectively, with 12 bases between them.